This T cell receptor beta chain comes out of a study of T cell responses to AZD1222 COVID-19 vaccine. Germline V gene lookup returns CDR1 SGHTA and CDR2 FQGNSA. The V and J ends lost 2 bases and 4 bases respectively, with 12 bases between them. The CDR3 runs 14 residues. Comment on this clone: Its specificity is unknown.

The method was immunoSEQ multiplex PCR; TCRdb's version includes in-frame clones alone and lacks a portion of them. The sample consists of 150,000 to 250,000 clones, more than 85% of them appearing once. Findings and limits, study-wide: Baseline seropositivity characterized only a handful of AZD1222 recipients. Spike was spanned by vaccine-associated CD4 TCRs, which were dominant at 160-218 and 743-854. Targeting of unmutated variant regions was reportedly seen in nearly half of spike-specific TCRs. It should be noted that donors were predominantly white British and more often female, and clonal diversity was possibly underestimated.

The clonotype was recovered from an adult who received the AZD1222 COVID-19 vaccine. The rearrangement uses TRBV7-2 and TRBJ2-7, with D uncertain. This sample comprised peripheral blood, obtained 28 days after the second AZD1222 dose. The DNA of the CDR3 is TGTGCCAGCAGCTTAAGAGGTGCCGTATACGAGCAGTACTTC. Its protein is CASSLRGAVYEQYF. The full variable domain, in which reference TRBV7-2 and TRBJ2-7 provide the parts outside the CDR3, is GAGVSQSPSNKVTEKGKDVELRCDPISGHTALYWYRQSLGQGLEFLIYFQGNSAPDKSGLPSDRFSAERTGGSVSTLTIQRTQQEDSAVYLCASSLRGAVYEQYFGPGTRLTVT.